Presented here are 20 T cell receptor beta chains from one specimen sequenced in a study of CD4 T cells in relation to SARS-CoV-2 and coronaviruses. No antigen has been assigned to these receptors. Generated by immunoSEQ multiplex PCR, the TCRdb table keeps only in-frame clones and is missing some. The data hold over 15,000 clones, with 70% to 75% observed a single time. Unexposed donor CD4+ T cells date from about 2010-2019, before the COVID-19 pandemic. Isolation of CD4+ T cells took place after approximately 11 days in culture. Sequenced sample: CD4+ T cells from PBMCs, cultured in vitro. The receptor source for this set is a human donor in good health.

The J gene is TRBJ2-4, the V gene TRBV6-1; 7 bases agree with TRBD2. CDR1 is MNHNS and CDR2 is SASEGT in the germline V gene. Trimming removed 3 bases from V and 6 bases from J; junction bases left unmatched: 8. CDR3 size: 15 residues. CDR3 DNA sequence: TGTGCCAGCAGTGAGTGGAGGGAGGGTGGAAACATTCAGTACTTC. This translates into CASSEWREGGNIQYF.

The chain uses TRBV19 and TRBJ1-2, with D uncertain. With 7 bases removed from V and 4 bases from J, the gap between germline ends came to 13 bases. The germline gives CDR1 LNHDA, CDR2 SQIVND (reference sequence). The CDR3 runs 13 residues. CDR3 in DNA: TGTGCCAGTACCTCAGGCGGGATCTATGGCTACACCTTC. Amino acids: CASTSGGIYGYTF.

This sequence joins TRBV9 and TRBJ2-1; 12 bases map to TRBD2. The length of the CDR3 is 16 residues. J was trimmed by 6 bases and V by 4 bases; bases with no gene match: 8. Per germline, CDR1 SGDLS and CDR2 YYNGEE. The CDR3 DNA reads as TGTGCCAGCAGCCCCGAGACTAGCGGGAGTATCAATGAGCAGTTCTTC. Residues: CASSPETSGSINEQFF.

The chain uses TRBV5-1 and TRBJ2-7, with D tentatively TRBD1 (5 bases). V was shortened by 0 bases and J by 4 bases, with 11 bases between the two germline ends. CDR3 length equals 14 residues. CDR1 SGHRS and CDR2 YFSETQ come from the germline V gene. The CDR3 DNA reads TGCGCCAGCAGCTTGGGTCAGGGCCTGTACGAGCAGTACTTC. Its translation: CASSLGQGLYEQYF.

The chain links TRBV5-1 to TRBJ2-5; possible D gene TRBD2, 7 bases. Trimming removed 3 bases from V and 5 bases from J, with 11 bases in between. Germline values: CDR1 SGHRS, CDR2 YFSETQ. The CDR3 consists of 13 residues. CDR3 region: CASSWGGGETQYF. The CDR3 DNA follows: TGCGCCAGCAGCTGGGGGGGCGGGGAGACCCAGTACTTC.

The CDR3 is CASSVTGAGNTIYF. As DNA, the CDR3 is TGTGCCAGCAGCGTGACAGGGGCTGGAAACACCATATATTTT. V usage is TRBV9 and J usage is TRBJ1-3, with TRBD1 matching 8 bases. Looked up from germline, CDR1 is SGDLS and CDR2 is YYNGEE. CDR3 length: 14 amino acids. V dropped 2 bases and J dropped 2; count of bases not matched to a gene: 0.

The chain combines TRBV5-1 with TRBJ1-1; 7 positions match TRBD1. V lost 2 bases and J lost 3; bases outside the gene matches: 4. Germline loops: CDR1 SGHRS, CDR2 YFSETQ. This CDR3 has 14 amino acids. CDR3 amino acids: CASSFHGQDTEAFF. The CDR3, as DNA: TGCGCCAGCAGCTTTCACGGACAGGACACTGAAGCTTTCTTT. Variable domain in full (rest from reference TRBV5-1 and TRBJ1-1): KAGVTQTPRYLIKTRGQQVTLSCSPISGHRSVSWYQQTPGQGLQFLFEYFSETQRNKGNFPGRFSGRQFSNSRSEMNVSTLELGDSALYLCASSFHGQDTEAFFGQGTRLTVV.

By sample share, this clone is large. CDR3 region: CASSLRTSGRPNTGELFF. The CDR3 DNA reads TGCGCCAGCAGCTTGAGGACTAGCGGGAGGCCTAACACCGGGGAGCTGTTTTTT. This chain uses TRBV5-1 with TRBJ2-2; 14 nucleotides align to TRBD2. From germline, CDR1 is SGHRS and CDR2 YFSETQ. The V gene end was trimmed by 1 base and the J gene end by 2 bases; junction bases not matched to a gene: 4. The length of the CDR3 is 18 residues.

The rearrangement joins TRBV11-3 to TRBJ2-1; tentative D call: TRBD2 (6 bases). Germline-derived CDR1 and CDR2 are SGHNT and YENEEA. The CDR3 extends over 16 amino acids. Between the trimmed V and J ends, which lost 5 bases and 3 bases, there was a span of 17 bases. CDR3 region: CASSPRGGSVYNEQFF. CDR3 nucleotides: TGTGCCAGCAGCCCGCGTGGAGGGTCTGTCTACAATGAGCAGTTCTTC.

This clone came up once. CDR3 loop: CASSKDGPEKEKLFF. The CDR3 DNA reads TGTGCCAGCAGCAAAGATGGACCCGAGAAGGAAAAACTGTTTTTT. The chain carries TRBV21-1 and TRBJ1-4. TRBV21-1 is a recognized pseudogene. The CDR3 consists of 15 residues.

Only one count was recorded for this clone. The genes are TRBV5-4 and TRBJ2-7; possibly TRBD2 for D (6 bases). This CDR3 has 14 residues. Germline V CDR1 and CDR2: SGHNT, YYREEE (reference sequence). V shed 4 bases and J shed 4 bases, with 15 bases lying between them. CDR3 bases: TGTGCCAGCAGCACCGGGGGTCAGACGTACGAGCAGTACTTC. It yields the protein CASSTGGQTYEQYF. Supplemented by reference TRBV5-4 and TRBJ2-7, the full variable domain reads ETGVTQSPTHLIKTRGQQVTLRCSSQSGHNTVSWYQQALGQGPQFIFQYYREEENGRGNFPPRFSGLQFPNYSSELNVNALELDDSALYLCASSTGGQTYEQYFGPGTRLTVT.

The J gene is TRBJ1-1, the V gene TRBV11-2; 8 nucleotides line up with TRBD1. After removal of 5 bases from V and 9 bases from J, the junction contained 11 bases not matched to a gene. Germline V gives CDR1 SGHAT, CDR2 FQNNGV. This CDR3 is built from 14 residues. The CDR3 DNA reads as TGTGCCAGCAGCCCTACGACAGGGGAAGGCAAAGCTTTCTTT. Translated: CASSPTTGEGKAFF. Filled out from reference TRBV11-2 and TRBJ1-1, the complete variable domain reads EAGVAQSPRYKIIEKRQSVAFWCNPISGHATLYWYQQILGQGPKLLIQFQNNGVVDDSQLPKDRFSAERLKGVDSTLKIQPAKLEDSAVYLCASSPTTGEGKAFFGQGTRLTVV.

The J gene is TRBJ2-1, the V gene TRBV30; no firm D call. The CDR3 contains 10 residues. V lost 5 bases to trimming and J lost 5 bases, with 4 bases between them. Germline assignment: CDR1 GTSNPN and CDR2 SVGIG (reference sequence). In DNA form, the CDR3 reads TGTGCCTGGGGGAACAATGAGCAGTTCTTC. Its translation: CAWGNNEQFF.

The CDR3 loop is CASSEAGGPTEAFF. CDR3 DNA: TGTGCCAGCAGTGAAGCAGGGGGGCCGACTGAAGCTTTCTTT. The rearrangement links TRBV6-1 to TRBJ1-1; a weak D match, TRBD1 (6 bases). CDR3 length: 14 residues. Germline-derived CDR1 and CDR2 are MNHNS and SASEGT. The V and J ends lost 0 bases and 5 bases respectively, with 10 bases between them.

This clone was found a few times. This rearrangement joins TRBV19 to TRBJ1-2; D is undetermined. With 5 bases removed from V and 6 bases from J, the gap between germline ends came to 16 bases. The length of the CDR3 is 14 residues. Germline V lookup: CDR1 LNHDA, CDR2 SQIVND (reference sequence). CDR3 in DNA: TGTGCCAGTAGTGCCCGGGGTGACAACGATGGCTACACCTTC. It codes for CASSARGDNDGYTF.

The chain links TRBV2 to TRBJ1-5; 11 bases agree with TRBD1. Germline-derived CDR1 and CDR2 are SNHLY and FYNNEI. This CDR3 region has 17 residues. V lost 0 bases and J lost 5; bases outside the gene matches: 6. As DNA, the CDR3 is TGTGCCAGCAGTGAAGCTGGGACAGGGGGGCGACATCAGCCCCAGCATTTT. It encodes CASSEAGTGGRHQPQHF.

This sequence joins TRBV5-6 and TRBJ1-2; D is uncertain. CDR1 is SGHDT, CDR2 YYEEEE, per germline. The CDR3 sequence is 15 residues long. V lost 4 bases, J lost 3 bases, and 16 bases lay in between. CDR3 in amino acids: CASSPPIPWDYGYTF. Written as DNA, the CDR3 is TGTGCCAGCAGCCCCCCGATCCCCTGGGACTATGGCTACACCTTC.

The chain links TRBV30 to TRBJ1-3; D remains ambiguous. This CDR3 is built from 13 residues. V lost 2 bases to trimming and J lost 0 bases, with 5 bases between them. Germline lookup yields CDR1 GTSNPN and CDR2 SVGIG (reference sequence). CDR3 sequence reads: CAWSSLSGNTIYF. The CDR3 nucleotides are TGTGCCTGGAGTTCACTCTCTGGAAACACCATATATTTT.

This chain uses TRBV27 with TRBJ1-5; D gene unclear. This CDR3 is 13 amino acids long. Trimming pared 5 bases from V and 6 bases from J, leaving 11 bases between. Germline V gives CDR1 MNHEY, CDR2 SMNVEV (reference sequence). The CDR3 DNA reads TGTGCCAGCAGTCCCCCCGGGAGTCAGCCCCAGCATTTT. It translates to CASSPPGSQPQHF.

The chain combines TRBV30 with TRBJ2-1; no definite D call. The V end lost 1 base, the J end lost 0 bases, and 7 bases lay between the germline ends. The germline V gene has CDR1 GTSNPN and CDR2 SVGIG (reference sequence). The CDR3 totals 14 residues. The CDR3 region has the DNA TGTGCCTGGAGTGGGTCTAGCTCCTACAATGAGCAGTTCTTC. This gives the protein CAWSGSSSYNEQFF.